What follows are 25 T cell receptor beta chains derived from one specimen sequenced in a study of control samples from healthy donors and cancer patients. The method was immunoSEQ multiplex PCR; TCRdb's version includes in-frame clones alone and lacks a portion of them. The repertoire holds under 140,000 clones, roughly 90% seen once, with around 3.5% in the top ten. The sequenced sample consisted of PBMCs. These receptors were taken from a woman aged 55-70 years with lung cancer.

This chain joins TRBV6-1 and TRBJ2-1, with 9 bases matching TRBD2. The CDR3 length is 15 residues. V trimming: 2 bases; J trimming: 5 bases; junction bases outside the gene matches: 4. Germline-derived CDR1 and CDR2 are MNHNS and SASEGT. CDR3 sequence reads: CASSEKSSGNNEQFF. Written as DNA, the CDR3 is TGTGCCAGCAGTGAAAAGTCTAGCGGGAACAATGAGCAGTTCTTC.

The gene calls are TRBV6-6 and TRBJ2-3, with D perhaps TRBD1 or TRBD2 (5 bases each). Germline V CDR1 and CDR2: MNHNY, SVGAGI (reference sequence). V was pared by 10 bases and J by 2 bases, with 13 bases between. The CDR3 totals 13 residues. The CDR3: CATDRGVTDTQYF. As DNA, the CDR3 is TGTGCCACCGACCGAGGGGTCACAGATACGCAGTATTTT.

CDR3 DNA sequence: TGTGCCAGCAGTGAAGGGAATAGTATCGTAAATGAGCAGTTCTTC. Its translation: CASSEGNSIVNEQFF. The J gene is TRBJ2-1, the V gene TRBV6-1; D not resolved. CDR1 and CDR2 from the germline V gene are MNHNS and SASEGT. The CDR3 has 15 amino acids. The V end lost 1 base, the J end lost 7 bases, and 14 bases lay between the germline ends.

This chain joins TRBV5-5 and TRBJ2-5, with TRBD2 matching 14 bases. This CDR3 region has 16 residues. Trimming removed 4 bases from V and 5 bases from J; junction bases left unmatched: 7. The germline gives CDR1 SGHKS, CDR2 YYEKEE (reference sequence). In nucleotides, the CDR3 is TGTGCCAGCAGCCTTAGACTAGCGGGGGGGCCGGAGACCCAGTACTTC. This codes for CASSLRLAGGPETQYF.

The chain uses TRBV7-2 and TRBJ1-1; the D is unclear. The ends were cut back, 8 bases at V and 4 bases at J, with 11 bases in the middle. Germline V gene data show CDR1 as SGHTA and CDR2 as FQGNSA. This CDR3 has 12 amino acids. For the CDR3, the DNA is TGTGCCAGCGGGGTGGGAGTCACTGAAGCTTTCTTT. Its translation: CASGVGVTEAFF. Based on the CDR3 plus reference TRBV7-2 and TRBJ1-1, the full variable domain is GAGVSQSPSNKVTEKGKDVELRCDPISGHTALYWYRQSLGQGLEFLIYFQGNSAPDKSGLPSDRFSAERTGGSVSTLTIQRTQQEDSAVYLCASGVGVTEAFFGQGTRLTVV.

The chain combines TRBV6-5 with TRBJ1-1; D remains unclear. Germline CDR1 MNHEY, CDR2 SVGAGI. CDR3 length equals 14 residues. V gave up 0 bases and J gave up 5 bases, with 10 bases separating them. The CDR3, as DNA: TGTGCCAGCAGTTACTCGCGTAGAAGTACTGAAGCTTTCTTT. Amino acid sequence: CASSYSRRSTEAFF.

This chain connects TRBV6-5 to TRBJ1-3; a weak D match, TRBD1 (6 bases). The V gene lost 2 bases and the J gene lost 2 bases, with 10 bases spanning the gap. Germline V gene lookup returns CDR1 MNHEY and CDR2 SVGAGI. The CDR3 runs 15 residues. CDR3 in amino acids: CASSYGGAAGNTIYF. The CDR3 DNA reads as TGTGCCAGCAGTTACGGGGGGGCGGCTGGAAACACCATATATTTT.

This clone showed up just once. V gene TRBV11-3 combines with J gene TRBJ2-5; 8 bases line up with TRBD2. The junction had 5 bases not matched to a gene; V was cut back by 3 bases and J by 2 bases. Germline CDR1 is SGHNT and CDR2 is YENEEA. The CDR3 is made up of 15 amino acids. CDR3 loop: CASSLTGGVQETQYF. The DNA for the CDR3 is TGTGCCAGCAGCTTGACGGGGGGGGTGCAAGAGACCCAGTACTTC.

V gene TRBV19 combines with J gene TRBJ1-2; a weak D match, TRBD1 (6 bases). The CDR3 loop spans 17 amino acids. V was shortened by 0 bases and J by 7 bases, with 21 bases between the two germline ends. CDR1 and CDR2 (germline): LNHDA, SQIVND (reference sequence). CDR3 amino acids: CASSIDPGQPLGVGYTF. The CDR3 DNA sequence: TGTGCCAGTAGTATAGACCCCGGACAGCCCCTCGGGGTTGGCTACACCTTC.

The gene calls are TRBV5-1 and TRBJ2-7; maybe TRBD2 (5 bases). The V gene's germline CDR1 is SGHRS and CDR2 YFSETQ. This CDR3 comprises 13 residues. V lost 3 bases and J 7 bases, leaving 14 bases between the germline ends. The CDR3 DNA follows: TGCGCCAGCAGCTCAGAGGGAGTTAGGGAGCAGTACTTC. Translation: CASSSEGVREQYF.

The chain uses TRBV4-2 and TRBJ1-1; a weak D match, TRBD1 (6 bases). The CDR3 sequence is 15 residues long. CDR1 LGHNA and CDR2 YNFKEQ come from the germline V gene. V was pared by 4 bases and J by 0 bases, with 12 bases between. CDR3: CASSRQDFMNTEAFF. CDR3 sequence (DNA): TGTGCCAGCAGCCGACAGGATTTCATGAACACTGAAGCTTTCTTT.

CDR3 sequence (DNA): TGTGCCTGGAGTGTGGGTAATAGCAATCAGCCCCAGCATTTT. Protein sequence: CAWSVGNSNQPQHF. The J gene is TRBJ1-5, the V gene TRBV30, with unresolved D. This CDR3 has 14 amino acids. V shed 0 bases and J shed 0 bases, with 6 bases lying between them. Germline CDR1 is GTSNPN and CDR2 is SVGIG (reference sequence). Full variable domain (missing parts from reference TRBV30 and TRBJ1-5): SQTIHQWPATLVQPVGSPLSLECTVEGTSNPNLYWYRQAAGRGLQLLFYSVGIGQISSEVPQNLSASRPQDRQFILSSKKLLLSDSGFYLCAWSVGNSNQPQHFGDGTRLSIL.

Of note for this clone: In the same sample, other DNA sequences code for this CDR3. The genes are TRBV12-3 or TRBV12-4 and TRBJ1-2, with D unresolved. The V and J ends lost 6 bases and 2 bases respectively, with 7 bases between them. The CDR3 length is 12 residues. The CDR3 sequence: CASSSDNYGYTF. For the CDR3, the DNA is TGTGCCAGCAGCAGTGACAACTATGGCTACACCTTC.

The J gene is TRBJ2-1, the V gene TRBV5-1; D gene unclear. There are 15 residues in the CDR3. Trimming removed 0 bases at V and 5 bases at J, with 12 bases between. CDR1 and CDR2 (germline): SGHRS, YFSETQ. The CDR3 here is CASSLEARFNNEQFF. CDR3 DNA: TGCGCCAGCAGCTTGGAGGCTAGATTTAACAATGAGCAGTTCTTC.

The genes are TRBV28 and TRBJ2-5, with TRBD1 matching over 12 bases. V shed 3 bases and J 7 bases; nucleotides not matched to a gene: 15. The CDR3 runs 18 residues. Per the germline V gene, CDR1 is MDHEN and CDR2 is SYDVKM. As DNA, the CDR3 is TGTGCCAGCAGTTTTGGGGACAGGGGGCGAGCGGGGCCTTGGACCCAGTACTTC. It encodes CASSFGDRGRAGPWTQYF.

The genes are TRBV7-6 and TRBJ1-6, with 9 bases that match TRBD1. With 0 bases clipped from V and 9 bases from J, the junction kept 9 bases outside the gene matches. CDR3 length: 17 amino acids. Germline assignment: CDR1 SGHVS and CDR2 FNYEAQ. The CDR3, as DNA: TGTGCCAGCAGCTTAGCTCCGAGGGGACAGGGATCTTCACCCCTCCACTTT. It encodes CASSLAPRGQGSSPLHF.

This sequence joins TRBV6-1 and TRBJ2-1, with a tentative D call TRBD1 (5 bases). V lost 3 bases and J lost 0, with 12 bases in between. The length of the CDR3 is 16 residues. Germline lookup yields CDR1 MNHNS and CDR2 SASEGT. CDR3 in amino acids: CASSEAITGSYNEQFF. Written as DNA, the CDR3 is TGTGCCAGCAGTGAGGCAATAACAGGCTCCTACAATGAGCAGTTCTTC.

This clone has a handful of counts. V gene TRBV30 combines with J gene TRBJ1-6; tentatively, D is TRBD1 (5 bases). The CDR3 runs 18 residues. V lost 0 bases, J lost 0 bases, and 15 bases lay in between. Germline V gene sequence: CDR1 GTSNPN, CDR2 SVGIG (reference sequence). In DNA form, the CDR3 reads TGTGCCTGGAGTGTACCAACCGACAGCCGCTCCTATAATTCACCCCTCCACTTT. Its translation is CAWSVPTDSRSYNSPLHF. The full variable domain, in which reference TRBV30 and TRBJ1-6 provide the parts outside the CDR3, is SQTIHQWPATLVQPVGSPLSLECTVEGTSNPNLYWYRQAAGRGLQLLFYSVGIGQISSEVPQNLSASRPQDRQFILSSKKLLLSDSGFYLCAWSVPTDSRSYNSPLHFGNGTRLTVT.

This sequence joins TRBV6-5 and TRBJ2-7; the D gene is possibly TRBD2 (7 bases). Germline V gene sequence: CDR1 MNHEY, CDR2 SVGAGI. V lost 2 bases, J lost 3 bases, and 17 bases lay in between. The CDR3 runs 16 residues. In DNA form, the CDR3 reads TGTGCCAGCAGTTACGGCCAAGGGGGGGTCGGCTACGAGCAGTACTTC. Its translation: CASSYGQGGVGYEQYF.

This rearrangement joins TRBV6-6 to TRBJ1-4; perhaps TRBD1 as D (5 bases). Deletions cut 7 bases from V and 0 bases from J, with 12 bases between. Per germline, CDR1 MNHNY and CDR2 SVGAGI (reference sequence). The CDR3 extends over 15 amino acids. The CDR3 DNA follows: TGTGCCAGCACCGTCGGGGGTGCAACTAATGAAAAACTGTTTTTT. This codes for CASTVGGATNEKLFF.

The rearrangement links TRBV30 to TRBJ1-4; perhaps TRBD1 as D (6 bases). The V end lost 0 bases, the J end lost 4 bases, and 12 bases lay between the germline ends. This CDR3 has 15 amino acids. Per germline, CDR1 GTSNPN and CDR2 SVGIG (reference sequence). For the CDR3, the DNA is TGTGCCTGGAGTGTCGGAGGAGGGGGTAATGAAAAACTGTTTTTT. It codes for CAWSVGGGGNEKLFF.

This chain links TRBV5-6 with TRBJ2-4; D not certain. In germline, CDR1 is SGHDT, CDR2 YYEEEE. The CDR3 sequence is 15 residues long. Trimming left V 2 bases short and J 0 bases short, with 9 bases between. This chain's CDR3 is CASSLRVLAKNIQYF. In DNA form, the CDR3 reads TGTGCCAGCAGCTTAAGGGTTCTAGCCAAAAACATTCAGTACTTC.

This clone was recorded only once. The CDR3 loop reads CASSQAGTEDEKLFF. CDR3 coding DNA: TGTGCCAGCAGCCAGGCCGGGACAGAGGACGAAAAACTGTTTTTT. V usage is TRBV4-2 and J usage is TRBJ1-4; 7 nucleotides agree with TRBD1. Germline V gene sequence: CDR1 LGHNA, CDR2 YNFKEQ. The CDR3 spans 15 residues. The V segment lost 3 bases and the J segment 8 bases; nucleotides outside the gene matches: 9.

The rearrangement links TRBV2 to TRBJ2-6; D is uncertain. From germline, CDR1 is SNHLY and CDR2 FYNNEI. CDR3 length equals 15 residues. The ends were cut back, 8 bases at V and 0 bases at J, with 11 bases in the middle. This CDR3 reads CASGSLTSGANVLTF. The DNA for the CDR3 is TGTGCCAGCGGCTCTTTGACCTCTGGGGCCAACGTCCTGACTTTC.

The gene calls are TRBV9 and TRBJ1-1; D may be TRBD1 (5 bases). V lost 1 base and J lost 5, with 18 bases in between. The CDR3 covers 16 residues. The germline V gene encodes CDR1 SGDLS and CDR2 YYNGEE. The CDR3 sequence: CASSVSAGRGGTEAFF. CDR3 in DNA: TGTGCCAGCAGCGTAAGTGCAGGGAGGGGAGGAACTGAAGCTTTCTTT.